The entry below describes one TCR beta chain. Assay: immunoSEQ multiplex PCR; the TCRdb copy retains only in-frame clones and omits some. The sample has 150,000 or so clones, roughly nine tenths seen once. The data belong to a study of T cell responses to AZD1222 COVID-19 vaccine. The CDR3 length is 13 residues. The V and J ends lost 3 bases and 5 bases, in that order; junction bases with no gene match: 4. CDR1 and CDR2 from the germline V gene are LNHDA and SQIVND (reference sequence). This specimen was peripheral blood, taken on day 0 of AZD1222 vaccination. The chain combines TRBV19 with TRBJ2-7; 7 nucleotides line up with TRBD1. This clonotype originated in an adult in good health. Written as DNA, the CDR3 is TGTGCCAGTAGTATTACAGGGGATCACGAGCAGTACTTC. Translated: CASSITGDHEQYF.